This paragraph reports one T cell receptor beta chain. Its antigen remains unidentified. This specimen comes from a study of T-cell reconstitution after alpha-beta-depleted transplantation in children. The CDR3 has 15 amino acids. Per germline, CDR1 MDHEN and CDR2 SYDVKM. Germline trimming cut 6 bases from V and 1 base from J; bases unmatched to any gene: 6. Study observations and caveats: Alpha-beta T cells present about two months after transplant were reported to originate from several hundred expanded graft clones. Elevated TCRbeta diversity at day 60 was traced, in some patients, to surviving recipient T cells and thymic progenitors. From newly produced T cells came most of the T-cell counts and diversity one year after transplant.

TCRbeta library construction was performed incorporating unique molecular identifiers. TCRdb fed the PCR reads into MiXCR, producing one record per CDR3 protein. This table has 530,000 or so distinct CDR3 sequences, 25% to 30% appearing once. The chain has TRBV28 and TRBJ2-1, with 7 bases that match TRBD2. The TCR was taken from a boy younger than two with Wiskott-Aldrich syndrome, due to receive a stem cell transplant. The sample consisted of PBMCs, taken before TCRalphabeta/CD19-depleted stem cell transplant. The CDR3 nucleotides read TGTGCCAGCAGCCAGAGCGGGAAGTCCTACAATGAGCAGTTCTTC. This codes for CASSQSGKSYNEQFF. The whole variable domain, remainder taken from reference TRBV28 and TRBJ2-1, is DVKVTQSSRYLVKRTGEKVFLECVQDMDHENMFWYRQDPGLGLRLIYFSYDVKMKEKGDIPEGYSVSREKKERFSLILESASTNQTSMYLCASSQSGKSYNEQFFGPGTRLTVL.